What follows describes a single T cell receptor (beta chain). The target antigen is unknown. This record belongs to a study of identical twins. Study findings and constraints: Memory repertoires showed no such pattern, whereas abundant cord blood beta clonotypes carried fewer insertions. Out-of-frame alpha sequences common to twins exhibited an excess of low generation probability. Possibly, invariant MAIT and iNKT cells partly confounded zero-insertion analyses.

Deletions cut 6 bases from V and 1 base from J, with 22 bases between. This CDR3 comprises 17 residues. With template switching, a universal primer site was added, and the cDNA carried unique molecular identifiers. TCRdb fed the 5' RACE reads into MiXCR, producing one record per CDR3 protein. The sample includes roughly 230,000 distinct CDR3 sequences, roughly 8% of them seen just once. Separately, the same data were catalogued under a study of yellow fever vaccine responses in identical twins.

The chain has TRBV12-3 or TRBV12-4 and TRBJ2-7; tentative D call: TRBD1 (6 bases). The receptor comes from a woman under 30 in good health. Sequencing used CD8+ T cells sorted from blood. In DNA, the CDR3 is TGTGCCAGCAGCCAGACACCCATACAGGGAAGGTCCTACGAGCAGTACTTC. This gives the protein CASSQTPIQGRSYEQYF.